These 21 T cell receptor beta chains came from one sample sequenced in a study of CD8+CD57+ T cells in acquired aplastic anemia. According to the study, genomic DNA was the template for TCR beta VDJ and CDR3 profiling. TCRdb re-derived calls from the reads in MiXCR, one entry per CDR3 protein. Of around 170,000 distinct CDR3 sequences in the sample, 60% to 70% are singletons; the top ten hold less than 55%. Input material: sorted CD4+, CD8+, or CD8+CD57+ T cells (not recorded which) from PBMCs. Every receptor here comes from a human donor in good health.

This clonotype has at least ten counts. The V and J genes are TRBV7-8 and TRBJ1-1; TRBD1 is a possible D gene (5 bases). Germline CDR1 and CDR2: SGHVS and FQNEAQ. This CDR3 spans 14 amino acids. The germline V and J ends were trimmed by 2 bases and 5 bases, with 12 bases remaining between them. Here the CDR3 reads CASSLQGGSTEAFF. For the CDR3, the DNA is TGTGCCAGCAGCTTACAGGGAGGGTCGACTGAAGCTTTCTTT.

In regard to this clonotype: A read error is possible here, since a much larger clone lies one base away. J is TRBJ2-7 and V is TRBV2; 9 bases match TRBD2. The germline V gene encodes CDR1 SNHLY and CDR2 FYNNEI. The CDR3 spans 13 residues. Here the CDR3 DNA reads TGTGTCAGCAGTCTTAGCGGGGGAGACGAGCAGTACTTC. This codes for CVSSLSGGDEQYF.

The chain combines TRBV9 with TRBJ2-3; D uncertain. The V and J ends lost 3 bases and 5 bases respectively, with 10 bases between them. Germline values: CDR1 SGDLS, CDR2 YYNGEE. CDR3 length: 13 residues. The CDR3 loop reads CASSGNLGDTQYF. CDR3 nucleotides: TGTGCCAGCAGCGGCAACTTGGGAGATACGCAGTATTTT.

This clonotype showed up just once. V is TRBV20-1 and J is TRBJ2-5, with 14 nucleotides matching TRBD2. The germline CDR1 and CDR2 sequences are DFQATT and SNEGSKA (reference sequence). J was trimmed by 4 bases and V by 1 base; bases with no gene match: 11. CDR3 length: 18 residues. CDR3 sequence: CSARAPGTSGSRLETQYF. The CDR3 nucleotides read TGCAGTGCTAGAGCCCCCGGGACTAGCGGGAGTCGGTTAGAGACCCAGTACTTC.

The CDR3: CASSIQGSNQPQHF. As DNA, the CDR3 is TGTGCCAGTAGTATTCAGGGAAGCAATCAGCCCCAGCATTTT. This chain uses TRBV19 with TRBJ1-5; perhaps TRBD1 as D (5 bases). V dropped 3 bases and J dropped 1 base, with 7 bases sitting between them. Germline loops: CDR1 LNHDA, CDR2 SQIVND (reference sequence). The CDR3 loop spans 14 amino acids.

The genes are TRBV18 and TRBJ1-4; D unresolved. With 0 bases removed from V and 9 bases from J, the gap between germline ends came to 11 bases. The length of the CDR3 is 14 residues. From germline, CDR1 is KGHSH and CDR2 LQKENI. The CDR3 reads CASSPPSVGKKLFF. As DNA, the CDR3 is TGTGCCAGCTCACCACCGAGTGTTGGTAAAAAACTGTTTTTT.

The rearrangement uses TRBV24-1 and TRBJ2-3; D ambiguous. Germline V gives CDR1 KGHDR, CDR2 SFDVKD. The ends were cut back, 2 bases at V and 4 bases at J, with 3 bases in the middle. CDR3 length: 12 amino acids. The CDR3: CATSDWSDTQYF. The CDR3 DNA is TGTGCCACCAGTGATTGGTCAGATACGCAGTATTTT.

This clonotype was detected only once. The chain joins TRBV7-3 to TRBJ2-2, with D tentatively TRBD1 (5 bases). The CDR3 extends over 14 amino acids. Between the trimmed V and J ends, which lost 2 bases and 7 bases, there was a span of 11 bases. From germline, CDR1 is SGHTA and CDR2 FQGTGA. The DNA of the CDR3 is TGTGCCAGCAGCTTATCCTGGCAGGGCGGGGAGCTGTTTTTT. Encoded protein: CASSLSWQGGELFF.

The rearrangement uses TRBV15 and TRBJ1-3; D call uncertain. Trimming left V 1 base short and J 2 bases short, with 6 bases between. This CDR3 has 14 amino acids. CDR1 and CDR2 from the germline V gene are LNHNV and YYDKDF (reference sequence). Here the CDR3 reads CATSRGVTGNTIYF. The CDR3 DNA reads TGTGCCACCAGCAGAGGGGTAACTGGAAACACCATATATTTT.

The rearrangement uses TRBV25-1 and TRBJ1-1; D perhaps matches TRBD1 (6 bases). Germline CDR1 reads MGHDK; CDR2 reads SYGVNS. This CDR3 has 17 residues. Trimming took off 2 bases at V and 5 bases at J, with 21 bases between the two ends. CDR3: CASSERRTDLLPTEAFF. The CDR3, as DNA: TGTGCCAGCAGTGAAAGGCGGACAGACCTTTTACCGACTGAAGCTTTCTTT.

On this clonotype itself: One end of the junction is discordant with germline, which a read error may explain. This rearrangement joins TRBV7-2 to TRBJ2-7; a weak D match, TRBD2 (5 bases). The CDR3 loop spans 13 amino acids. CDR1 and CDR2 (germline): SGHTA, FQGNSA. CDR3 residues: CANSLIDYNEQYF. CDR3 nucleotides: TGTGCCAACAGCTTAATCGACTACAATGAGCAGTACTTC.

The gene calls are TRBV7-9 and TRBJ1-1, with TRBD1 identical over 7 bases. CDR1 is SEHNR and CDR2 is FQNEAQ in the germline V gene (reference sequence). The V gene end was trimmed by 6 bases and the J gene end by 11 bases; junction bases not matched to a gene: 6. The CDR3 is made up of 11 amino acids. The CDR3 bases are TGTGCCAGCAGTGTGACAGGGAATGCTTTCTTT. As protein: CASSVTGNAFF.

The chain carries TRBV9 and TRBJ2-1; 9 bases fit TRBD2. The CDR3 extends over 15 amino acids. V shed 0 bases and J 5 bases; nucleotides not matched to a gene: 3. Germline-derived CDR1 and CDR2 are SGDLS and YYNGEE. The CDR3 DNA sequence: TGTGCCAGCAGCGTAGGGCTAGCGGGAAACAATGAGCAGTTCTTC. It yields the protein CASSVGLAGNNEQFF. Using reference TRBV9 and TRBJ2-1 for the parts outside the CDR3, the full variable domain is DSGVTQTPKHLITATGQRVTLRCSPRSGDLSVYWYQQSLDQGLQFLIQYYNGEERAKGNILERFSAQQFPDLHSELNLSSLELGDSALYFCASSVGLAGNNEQFFGPGTRLTVL.

The CDR3: CASSKGLAAQETQYF. In DNA, the CDR3 is TGTGCCAGCAGTAAGGGACTAGCGGCGCAAGAGACCCAGTACTTC. V is TRBV2 and J is TRBJ2-5; TRBD2 matches at 11 bases. Germline V lookup: CDR1 SNHLY, CDR2 FYNNEI. V dropped 5 bases and J dropped 2; count of bases not matched to a gene: 4. This CDR3 spans 15 amino acids.

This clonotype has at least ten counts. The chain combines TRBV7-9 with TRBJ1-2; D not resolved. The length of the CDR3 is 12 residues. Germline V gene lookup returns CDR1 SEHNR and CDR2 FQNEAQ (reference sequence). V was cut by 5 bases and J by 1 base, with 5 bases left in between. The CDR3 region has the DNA TGTGCCAGCAGCGAAGATAACTATGGCTACACCTTC. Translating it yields CASSEDNYGYTF.

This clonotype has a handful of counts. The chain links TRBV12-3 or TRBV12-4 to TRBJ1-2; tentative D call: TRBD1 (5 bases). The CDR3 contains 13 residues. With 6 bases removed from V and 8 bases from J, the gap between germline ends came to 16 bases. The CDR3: CASSRRGREGYTF. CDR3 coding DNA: TGTGCCAGCAGCCGACGGGGACGGGAAGGCTACACCTTC.

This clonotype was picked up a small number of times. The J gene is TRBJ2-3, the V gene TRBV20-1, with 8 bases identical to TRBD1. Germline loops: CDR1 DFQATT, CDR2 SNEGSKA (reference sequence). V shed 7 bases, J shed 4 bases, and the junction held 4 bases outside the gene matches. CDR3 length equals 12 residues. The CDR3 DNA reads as TGCAGTGGGTCAGGGGGCGCAGATACGCAGTATTTT. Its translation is CSGSGGADTQYF.

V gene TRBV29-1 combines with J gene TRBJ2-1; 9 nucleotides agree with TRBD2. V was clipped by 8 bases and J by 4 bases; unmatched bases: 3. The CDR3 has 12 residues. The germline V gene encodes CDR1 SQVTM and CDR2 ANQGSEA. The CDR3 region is CSLTSGYNEQFF. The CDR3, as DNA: TGCAGCTTAACTAGCGGGTACAATGAGCAGTTCTTC.

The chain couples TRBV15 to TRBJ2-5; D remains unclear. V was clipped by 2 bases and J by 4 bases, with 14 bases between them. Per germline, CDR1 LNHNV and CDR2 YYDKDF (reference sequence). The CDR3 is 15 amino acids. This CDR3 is CATSRSYLGGETQYF. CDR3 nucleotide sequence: TGTGCCACCAGCAGATCATACCTTGGCGGAGAGACCCAGTACTTC. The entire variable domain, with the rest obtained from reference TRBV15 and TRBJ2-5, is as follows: DAMVIQNPRYQVTQFGKPVTLSCSQTLNHNVMYWYQQKSSQAPKLLFHYYDKDFNNEADTPDNFQSRRPNTSFCFLDIRSPGLGDTAMYLCATSRSYLGGETQYFGPGTRLLVL.

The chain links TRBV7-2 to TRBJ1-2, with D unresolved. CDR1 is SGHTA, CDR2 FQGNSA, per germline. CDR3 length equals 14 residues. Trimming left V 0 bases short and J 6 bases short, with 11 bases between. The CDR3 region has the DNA TGTGCCAGCAGCTTAGCGATGGGGTTGGATGGCTACACCTTC. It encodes CASSLAMGLDGYTF.

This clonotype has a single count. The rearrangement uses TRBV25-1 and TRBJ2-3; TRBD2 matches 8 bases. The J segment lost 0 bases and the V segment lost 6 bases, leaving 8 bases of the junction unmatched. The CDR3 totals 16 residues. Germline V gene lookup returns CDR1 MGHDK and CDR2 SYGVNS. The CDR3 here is CASSSIAGTSTDTQYF. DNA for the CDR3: TGTGCCAGCAGCTCGATAGCGGGGACGAGCACAGATACGCAGTATTTT. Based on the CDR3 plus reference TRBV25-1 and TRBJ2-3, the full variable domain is EADIYQTPRYLVIGTGKKITLECSQTMGHDKMYWYQQDPGMELHLIHYSYGVNSTEKGDLSSESTVSRIRTEHFPLTLESARPSHTSQYLCASSSIAGTSTDTQYFGPGTRLTVL.